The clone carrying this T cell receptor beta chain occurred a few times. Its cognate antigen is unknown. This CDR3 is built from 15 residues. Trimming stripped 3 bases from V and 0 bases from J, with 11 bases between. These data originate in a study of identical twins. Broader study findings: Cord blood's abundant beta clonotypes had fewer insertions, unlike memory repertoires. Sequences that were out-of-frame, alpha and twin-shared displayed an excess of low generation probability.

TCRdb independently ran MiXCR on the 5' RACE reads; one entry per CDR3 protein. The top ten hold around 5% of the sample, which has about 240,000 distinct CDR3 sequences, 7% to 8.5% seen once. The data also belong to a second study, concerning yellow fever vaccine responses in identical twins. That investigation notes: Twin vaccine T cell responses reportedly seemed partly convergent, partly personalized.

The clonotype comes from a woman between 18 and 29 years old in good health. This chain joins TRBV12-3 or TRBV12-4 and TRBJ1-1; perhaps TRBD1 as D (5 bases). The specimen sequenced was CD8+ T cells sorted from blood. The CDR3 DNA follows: TGTGCCAGCAGTTTTGGACATGACTTGAACACTGAAGCTTTCTTT. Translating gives CASSFGHDLNTEAFF.